This T cell receptor (beta chain) came from a study of blood T cell repertoires in COVID-19. Study as a whole: T cells, B-cell-depleted T cells, or PBMCs provided the cDNA or gDNA that served as material.

As processed by the authors: Nucleated cell counts were estimated from reference gene primer amplification. The protocol was immunoSEQ multiplex PCR, while the TCRdb copy is restricted to in-frame clones and leaves out a portion. That table furnishes V, J and clone size, whereas the DNA furnished D and trimming. This sample carries fewer than 350,000 clones, 87% of them seen once, and the ten largest clones take 6% to 7%. Germline CDR1 reads SGHVS; CDR2 reads FQNEAQ. V was pared by 3 bases and J by 7 bases, with 9 bases between. The CDR3 has 12 amino acids. Individuals drawn from under 30 US areas were about 18 to 95 years old. Recovery among Cohort 3 donors was established by two negative PCRs, clearance, or symptom resolution.

The J gene is TRBJ1-2, the V gene TRBV7-8; D gene unclear. The sample taken for sequencing was PBMCs or T cells enriched from blood (not recorded which). The TCR originated in a woman in her thirties or forties who had recovered from COVID-19. CDR3 nucleotide sequence: TGTGCCAGCAGCTTCCAAGGAGCTGGCTACACCTTC. Protein: CASSFQGAGYTF.